This T cell receptor beta chain emerged from a study of vaccination effects on CD4 cells after COVID-19. ViraFEST assay sequencing came after antigen-specific CD4+ T cells were expanded with viral peptide pools. The authors isolated CD4+ T cells after about eleven days of culture. Vaccine recipients, nucleocapsid antibody negative, had no prior SARS-CoV-2 infection. Both day 3 and day 7 saw half the medium replaced with IL-2 medium. Study outcomes and limitations: Healthy vaccinees had only 1 of 255 vaccine-induced clones cross-react with common cold coronaviruses. Early post-infection timepoints were absent, and convalescent patients were few. Infection-derived and vaccine-derived clones contracted markedly late after vaccination.

Using immunoSEQ multiplex PCR, the repertoire was profiled, and TCRdb retains in-frame clones only, with some absent. This sample yields about 73,000 clones, of which approximately 75% are seen a single time; around 2.9% belongs to the top ten. Germline assignment: CDR1 SEHNR and CDR2 FQNEAQ (reference sequence). Trimming stripped 5 bases from V and 6 bases from J, with 17 bases between. The CDR3 contains 14 residues. This clone showed up just a few times. As yet, its antigen is unknown. The V call is TRBV7-9, the J call TRBJ2-7; D may correspond to TRBD1 or TRBD2 (7 bases each). The source material was CD4+ T cells from PBMCs cultured with HCoV-NL63 spike peptides, sampled before COVID-19 vaccination. The source is a human donor who received a COVID-19 vaccine. CDR3 bases: TGTGCCAGCAGCACATCGCTCAGGGGGGGCGAGCAGTACGTC. This gives the protein CASSTSLRGGEQYV.